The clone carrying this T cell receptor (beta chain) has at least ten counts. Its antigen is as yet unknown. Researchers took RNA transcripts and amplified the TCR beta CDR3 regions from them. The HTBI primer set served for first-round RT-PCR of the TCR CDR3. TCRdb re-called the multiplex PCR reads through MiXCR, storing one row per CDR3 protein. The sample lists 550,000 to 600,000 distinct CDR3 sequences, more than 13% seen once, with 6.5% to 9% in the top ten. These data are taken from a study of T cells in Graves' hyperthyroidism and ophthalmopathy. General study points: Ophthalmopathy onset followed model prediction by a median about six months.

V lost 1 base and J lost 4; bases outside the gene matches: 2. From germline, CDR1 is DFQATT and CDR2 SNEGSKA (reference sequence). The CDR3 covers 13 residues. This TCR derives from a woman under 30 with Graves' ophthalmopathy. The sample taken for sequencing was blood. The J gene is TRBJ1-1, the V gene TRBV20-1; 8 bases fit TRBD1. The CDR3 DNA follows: TGCAGTGCTAGAGTCACAGGGGGCACTGAAGCTTTCTTT. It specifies CSARVTGGTEAFF.